This T cell receptor (beta chain) was obtained from a study of a mutant IDH1 vaccine in newly diagnosed glioma. About the study: The treated group averaged approximately 42 years old and was roughly 62% male, roughly 38% female. Before enrollment, patients got radiotherapy alone, temozolomide alone, or mostly the combination.

Overall study findings and caveats: Shifts in the top peripheral T cell clonotypes seemed unrelated to pseudoprogression.

In germline, CDR1 is SGHNT, CDR2 YYREEE (reference sequence). J gave up 3 bases and V 0 bases, and 5 bases lay outside the gene matches. This CDR3 is 15 amino acids long. Comment on this clone: Its antigen is not identified.

Time point denoted: week 23, last vaccination. Every single dose of the vaccine, 300 ug of mutant IDH1 20-mer peptide, came with topical imiquimod. There were new WHO grade 3 or 4 astrocytomas in the donors, and these were IDH1-mutant and ATRX-lost. The table came from immunoSEQ multiplex PCR; TCRdb's copy has only in-frame clones and leaves some out. This sample yields about 56,000 clones, of which approximately 87% are seen a single time; about 1.4% belongs to the top ten. This chain links TRBV5-4 with TRBJ2-5; 7 bases are a match to TRBD2. Sequencing used PBMCs, obtained from a glioma patient whose treatment included an IDH1 peptide vaccine. This sequence originates from a man aged 35 to 55 with glioma. DNA of the CDR3: TGTGCCAGCAGCTTGGGGTGGGCGGGGGAAGAGACCCAGTACTTC. It codes for CASSLGWAGEETQYF.